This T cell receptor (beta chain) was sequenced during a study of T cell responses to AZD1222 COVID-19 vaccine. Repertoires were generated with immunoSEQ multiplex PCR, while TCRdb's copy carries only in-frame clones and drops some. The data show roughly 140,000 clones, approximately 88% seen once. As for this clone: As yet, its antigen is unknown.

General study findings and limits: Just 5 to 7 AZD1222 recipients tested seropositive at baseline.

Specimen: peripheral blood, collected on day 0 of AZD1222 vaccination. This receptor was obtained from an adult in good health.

The CDR3, as DNA: TGTGCCACCAGCAGAGCGGGACAGAACTACGAGCAGTACTTC. Translation: CATSRAGQNYEQYF. V usage is TRBV15 and J usage is TRBJ2-7; TRBD1 matches 7 bases. The CDR3 loop spans 14 amino acids. Losses at the gene ends were 1 base for V and 3 bases for J; bases not matched to a gene: 3. Germline CDR1 LNHNV, CDR2 YYDKDF (reference sequence).